This passage covers 2 T cell receptor beta chains from one sample sequenced in a study of patients and donors after allogeneic stem cell transplantation. In TCRdb, the RT-PCR reads were re-called with MiXCR into one record per CDR3 protein. The data contain 410,000 or so distinct CDR3 sequences, roughly 17% of them singletons. The sequenced sample consisted of blood, either unsorted or a sorted T cell fraction (not recorded which). These receptors came from a human donor who was either an allogeneic HSCT recipient or a stem cell or donor lymphocyte infusion donor (not recorded which). It is not recorded whose cells these are; they may come from a transplant donor.

There are a few counts of this clonotype. The chain has TRBV5-1 and TRBJ1-1; maybe TRBD1 (6 bases). Trimming took 1 base from V and 0 from J, leaving 10 bases between them. Germline CDR1 and CDR2: SGHRS and YFSETQ. CDR3 size: 15 residues. CDR3 DNA: TGCGCCAGCAGCTTGTTCAGGGGCTTGAACACTGAAGCTTTCTTT. Translated, it gives CASSLFRGLNTEAFF.

This clonotype appeared a few times. The chain has TRBV19 and TRBJ2-2; D gene unclear. This CDR3 region has 12 residues. V was pared by 7 bases and J by 7 bases, with 10 bases between. Germline CDR1 is LNHDA and CDR2 is SQIVND (reference sequence). CDR3 sequence: CASTFGGGELFF. As DNA, the CDR3 is TGTGCCAGTACCTTTGGTGGCGGGGAGCTGTTTTTT.